Presented here are 18 T cell receptor beta chains from one specimen sequenced in a study of T cell responses to AZD1222 COVID-19 vaccine. Here immunoSEQ multiplex PCR was the method, and the copy in TCRdb shows in-frame clones only, minus some. The table records 85,000 to 120,000 clones, approximately 90% of them present only once. The sample consisted of peripheral blood, taken on day 0 of AZD1222 vaccination. The receptor source for this set is an adult in good health.

This chain connects TRBV5-1 to TRBJ1-1; the match to TRBD1 covers 7 bases. Germline CDR1 is SGHRS and CDR2 is YFSETQ. V gave up 6 bases and J gave up 1 base; unmatched junction bases: 9. The CDR3 is made up of 15 amino acids. In nucleotides, the CDR3 is TGCGCCAGCACGACAGGGCCCATTGCGAACACTGAAGCTTTCTTT. Its translation is CASTTGPIANTEAFF.

The chain has TRBV7-3 and TRBJ2-2; 9 nucleotides line up with TRBD1. V shed 5 bases, J shed 6 bases, and the junction held 13 bases outside the gene matches. The CDR3 covers 17 residues. Germline lookup yields CDR1 SGHTA and CDR2 FQGTGA. The CDR3 DNA reads as TGTGCCAGCAGCCCAACGAATAAACAGGGGGCGGCCGGGGAGCTGTTTTTT. Residues: CASSPTNKQGAAGELFF.

V and J are TRBV7-9 and TRBJ1-1; tentatively, D is TRBD1 (5 bases). Germline lookup yields CDR1 SEHNR and CDR2 FQNEAQ (reference sequence). The CDR3 has 11 residues. V was clipped by 5 bases and J by 4 bases, with 5 bases between them. CDR3 loop: CASSQGTEAFF. The CDR3, as DNA: TGTGCCAGCAGCCAGGGCACTGAAGCTTTCTTT.

The V and J genes are TRBV9 and TRBJ2-1, with 8 bases matching TRBD1. V was pared by 3 bases and J by 4 bases, with 9 bases of the junction left unmatched. Germline CDR1 and CDR2: SGDLS and YYNGEE. CDR3 length equals 16 residues. The CDR3 DNA reads TGTGCCAGCAGCGAGACAGGGGCGTATAGATACAATGAGCAGTTCTTC. Translating it yields CASSETGAYRYNEQFF.

The CDR3 nucleotides are TGTGCCAGCAGCCACCCGGGGGAGAGGGAATATTTT. Its translation is CASSHPGEREYF. J is TRBJ1-3 and V is TRBV5-4; D possibly corresponds to TRBD1 (5 bases). Trimming took 4 bases from V and 15 from J, leaving 17 bases between them. From germline, CDR1 is SGHNT and CDR2 YYREEE (reference sequence). The CDR3 runs 12 residues. Supplemented by reference TRBV5-4 and TRBJ1-3, the full variable domain reads ETGVTQSPTHLIKTRGQQVTLRCSSQSGHNTVSWYQQALGQGPQFIFQYYREEENGRGNFPPRFSGLQFPNYSSELNVNALELDDSALYLCASSHPGEREYFGEGSWLTVV.

This sequence joins TRBV5-1 and TRBJ2-3; D is perhaps TRBD1 (5 bases). CDR1 is SGHRS, CDR2 YFSETQ, per germline. This CDR3 is 15 amino acids long. V was trimmed by 2 bases and J by 3 bases, leaving 13 bases between them. CDR3 amino acids: CASSFGAAGTDTQYF. CDR3 sequence (DNA): TGCGCCAGCAGCTTTGGGGCGGCTGGGACAGATACGCAGTATTTT.

This chain connects TRBV2 to TRBJ2-5, with 11 positions matching TRBD1. Germline V gene lookup returns CDR1 SNHLY and CDR2 FYNNEI. V dropped 4 bases and J dropped 5; count of bases not matched to a gene: 3. This CDR3 has 14 amino acids. The CDR3 is CASSGDRGLETQYF. Here the CDR3 DNA reads TGTGCCAGCAGTGGGGACAGGGGGTTGGAGACCCAGTACTTC.

The V and J genes are TRBV9 and TRBJ1-1; TRBD1 matches 7 bases. V was pared by 4 bases and J by 8 bases, with 5 bases of the junction left unmatched. Germline CDR1 SGDLS, CDR2 YYNGEE. CDR3 length: 12 amino acids. The CDR3 DNA reads as TGTGCCAGCAGCCCTAGACAGGGAGAAGCTTTCTTT. Amino acid sequence: CASSPRQGEAFF. Together with reference TRBV9 and TRBJ1-1, the CDR3 gives the full variable domain: DSGVTQTPKHLITATGQRVTLRCSPRSGDLSVYWYQQSLDQGLQFLIQYYNGEERAKGNILERFSAQQFPDLHSELNLSSLELGDSALYFCASSPRQGEAFFGQGTRLTVV.

This chain links TRBV5-4 with TRBJ1-5; 7 bases agree with TRBD1. This CDR3 contains 14 residues. Per the germline V gene, CDR1 is SGHNT and CDR2 is YYREEE (reference sequence). The ends lost 4 bases at V and 5 bases at J; junction bases unmatched: 6. The CDR3 region has the DNA TGTGCCAGCAGCCAGGGGGGGGCTGATCAGCCCCAGCATTTT. Translated: CASSQGGADQPQHF.

V is TRBV19 and J is TRBJ1-4; no definite D call. CDR1 and CDR2 from the germline V gene are LNHDA and SQIVND (reference sequence). The CDR3 is made up of 14 amino acids. V gave up 3 bases and J gave up 7 bases, with 12 bases separating them. The chain's CDR3 is CASSIGGPGEKLFF. CDR3 coding DNA: TGTGCCAGTAGTATTGGCGGGCCGGGTGAAAAACTGTTTTTT. The entire variable domain, with the rest obtained from reference TRBV19 and TRBJ1-4, is as follows: DGGITQSPKYLFRKEGQNVTLSCEQNLNHDAMYWYRQDPGQGLRLIYYSQIVNDFQKGDIAEGYSVSREKKESFPLTVTSAQKNPTAFYLCASSIGGPGEKLFFGSGTQLSVL.

The V gene is TRBV6-2 or TRBV6-3, the J gene TRBJ2-3, with D possibly being TRBD1 or TRBD2 (5 bases each). Trimming cost V 4 bases and J 2 bases, with 16 bases left between them. Germline loops: CDR1 MNHEY, CDR2 SVGEGT. CDR3 length: 16 amino acids. The CDR3 DNA reads as TGTGCCAGCAGTTTGGGCGAGGGGAGCCTCACAGATACGCAGTATTTT. This codes for CASSLGEGSLTDTQYF.

The chain joins TRBV4-1 to TRBJ2-2; D unresolved. Germline CDR1 reads MGHRA; CDR2 reads YSYEKL. The CDR3 is made up of 15 amino acids. V lost 0 bases and J lost 6, with 11 bases in between. The CDR3 is CASSQDRTFPGELFF. CDR3 sequence (DNA): TGCGCCAGCAGCCAAGATAGAACTTTCCCCGGGGAGCTGTTTTTT.

The J gene is TRBJ2-7, the V gene TRBV6-4, with D possibly being TRBD1 or TRBD2 (6 bases each). The germline V gene has CDR1 MRHNA and CDR2 SNTAGT. V dropped 8 bases and J dropped 2 bases, with 25 bases sitting between them. The CDR3 length is 17 residues. The CDR3, as DNA: TGTGCCAGCGCGAGAGGGGGGCAGACCCCAACCCCCTACGAGCAGTACTTC. Its translation: CASARGGQTPTPYEQYF.

A few counts support this clone. This chain uses TRBV30 with TRBJ1-1; no reliable D call. Deletions cut 0 bases from V and 6 bases from J, with 14 bases between. Germline V lookup: CDR1 GTSNPN, CDR2 SVGIG (reference sequence). The CDR3 has 14 amino acids. The CDR3 protein is CAWSVLVGQAEAFF. CDR3 nucleotides: TGTGCCTGGAGTGTACTGGTAGGTCAGGCTGAAGCTTTCTTT.

The J gene is TRBJ1-5, the V gene TRBV9; TRBD1 aligns across 11 bases. Trimming removed 2 bases from V and 6 bases from J; junction bases left unmatched: 1. Germline-derived CDR1 and CDR2 are SGDLS and YYNGEE. The CDR3 loop spans 14 amino acids. DNA for the CDR3: TGTGCCAGCAGCGTGGGGACAGGGGGTCAGCCCCAGCATTTT. As protein: CASSVGTGGQPQHF. The variable domain in full, completed from reference TRBV9 and TRBJ1-5, reads DSGVTQTPKHLITATGQRVTLRCSPRSGDLSVYWYQQSLDQGLQFLIQYYNGEERAKGNILERFSAQQFPDLHSELNLSSLELGDSALYFCASSVGTGGQPQHFGDGTRLSIL.

J is TRBJ1-2 and V is TRBV24-1; TRBD1 is a possible D gene (5 bases). CDR1 and CDR2 (germline): KGHDR, SFDVKD. CDR3 size: 13 residues. Between the trimmed V and J ends, which lost 5 bases and 4 bases, there was a span of 10 bases. CDR3 sequence: CATSGGEPYGYTF. CDR3 coding DNA: TGTGCCACCAGTGGGGGCGAACCCTATGGCTACACCTTC.

The chain combines TRBV6-6 with TRBJ2-7, with D possibly TRBD1 on 5 matching bases. CDR1 and CDR2 (germline): MNHNY, SVGAGI (reference sequence). The CDR3 runs to 15 residues. V was cut by 6 bases and J by 1 base, with 16 bases left in between. The CDR3 loop reads CASSHDRPESYEQYF. In nucleotides, the CDR3 is TGTGCCAGCAGCCACGACAGACCTGAATCCTACGAGCAGTACTTC.

This clone was detected only once. V and J are TRBV28 and TRBJ1-2, with TRBD1 identical over 9 bases. The V segment lost 7 bases and the J segment 5 bases; nucleotides outside the gene matches: 8. CDR1 is MDHEN, CDR2 SYDVKM, per germline. This CDR3 has 14 amino acids. For the CDR3, the DNA is TGTGCCAGCACCCCCGGGACAGGGTTTTATGGCTACACCTTC. Protein sequence: CASTPGTGFYGYTF.